The entry below describes one T cell receptor beta chain. The data are from a study of blood T cell repertoires in COVID-19. The table came from immunoSEQ multiplex PCR; TCRdb's copy has only in-frame clones and leaves some out. The sample holds 200,000 or so clones, about 86% seen once. CDR3 length: 16 amino acids. CDR1 and CDR2 from the germline V gene are PRHDT and FYEKMQ (reference sequence). V was clipped by 1 base and J by 0 bases, with 10 bases between them. The sample was PBMCs or T cells enriched from blood (not recorded which). This chain uses TRBV13 with TRBJ1-3, with D possibly being TRBD1 (5 bases). The clonotype was recovered from a woman aged 35 to 49 with acute COVID-19. CDR3 nucleotides: TGTGCCAGCAGCTTAGTATCAGGGCCCTCTGGAAACACCATATATTTT. Translating gives CASSLVSGPSGNTIYF.